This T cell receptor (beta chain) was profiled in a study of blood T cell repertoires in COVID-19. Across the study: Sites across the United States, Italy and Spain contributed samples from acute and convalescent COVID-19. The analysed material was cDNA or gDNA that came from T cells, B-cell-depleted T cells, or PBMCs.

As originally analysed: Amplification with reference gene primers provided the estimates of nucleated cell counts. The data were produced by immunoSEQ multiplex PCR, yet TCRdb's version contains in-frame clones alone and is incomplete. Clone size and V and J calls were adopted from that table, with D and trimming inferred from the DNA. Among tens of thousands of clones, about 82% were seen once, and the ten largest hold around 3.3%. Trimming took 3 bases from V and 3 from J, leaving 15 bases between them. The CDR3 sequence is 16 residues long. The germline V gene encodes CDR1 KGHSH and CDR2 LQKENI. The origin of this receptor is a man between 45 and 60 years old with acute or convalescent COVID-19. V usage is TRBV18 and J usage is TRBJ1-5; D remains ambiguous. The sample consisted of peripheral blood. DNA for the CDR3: TGTGCCAGCTCACCCTCCCGAGGGCAGAACAATCAGCCCCAGCATTTT. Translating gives CASSPSRGQNNQPQHF.